This TCR beta chain was sequenced during a study of read filtering for tumor transcriptome and immune sequencing. Overall study: TCR-mapped reads were about 3.5 to 11 million with IR-seq versus about 85 to 1273 with RNA-seq.

From roughly 0.4 ug of RNA, a library with molecular barcoded alpha/delta and beta/gamma adaptors was made. TCRdb reanalysed the reads using MiXCR and keeps one entry per CDR3 protein. Of fewer than 30,000 distinct CDR3 sequences listed, about 22% are singletons. This clonotype occurred many times. The ends were cut back, 2 bases at V and 0 bases at J, with 8 bases in the middle. The V gene's germline CDR1 is SGDLS and CDR2 YYNGEE. The CDR3 loop spans 14 amino acids. Every patient had bone marrow sampled while the disease was active. The chain is built from TRBV9 and TRBJ1-1; tentatively, D is TRBD1 (6 bases). The sequence was obtained from a donor at least 40 years old with multiple myeloma. Sequencing used a population of CD138-negative cells sorted from bone marrow. CDR3 DNA sequence: TGTGCCAGCAGCGTGAGGGGGATGAACACTGAAGCTTTCTTT. As protein: CASSVRGMNTEAFF.